These 9 T cell receptor beta chains were all obtained from the same sample, sequenced in a study of blood T cell repertoires in COVID-19. The table came from immunoSEQ multiplex PCR; TCRdb's copy has only in-frame clones and leaves some out. The top ten clones hold roughly 25% of a sample with roughly 13,000 clones, 75% to 85% of them seen once. Source material: peripheral blood. The receptor set was obtained from a man between 40 and 49 years old with active or convalescent COVID-19.

The chain is built from TRBV18 and TRBJ1-6, with D tentatively TRBD1 (5 bases). Germline V gene data show CDR1 as KGHSH and CDR2 as LQKENI. The CDR3 has 15 residues. V was pared by 2 bases and J by 9 bases, with 14 bases between. The CDR3 DNA follows: TGTGCCAGCTCACCATCACAGGAGGGGCCTTCACCCCTCCACTTT. Translated: CASSPSQEGPSPLHF.

This chain uses TRBV7-9 with TRBJ2-1; TRBD2 matches at 9 bases. Looked up from germline, CDR1 is SEHNR and CDR2 is FQNEAQ (reference sequence). The CDR3 is made up of 18 amino acids. The trim removed 5 bases at V and 4 bases at J, leaving 15 bases unmatched. The CDR3 reads CASSTRTAGAGGYNEQFF. The CDR3 nucleotides read TGTGCCAGCAGCACCCGGACAGCCGGGGCGGGGGGGTACAATGAGCAGTTCTTC.

The CDR3 coding sequence is TGTGCCAGCGGAGCGGGGGACACAGATACGCAGTATTTT. This sequence encodes CASGAGDTDTQYF. V is TRBV18 and J is TRBJ2-3, with 8 bases fitting TRBD2. The V gene end was trimmed by 8 bases and the J gene end by 2 bases; junction bases not matched to a gene: 3. This CDR3 spans 13 amino acids. Germline CDR1 and CDR2: KGHSH and LQKENI.

This clone was picked up a small number of times. The V call is TRBV30, the J call TRBJ1-4; TRBD1 agrees at 7 bases. The CDR3 spans 11 residues. After removal of 0 bases from V and 15 bases from J, the junction contained 4 bases not matched to a gene. CDR1 is GTSNPN, CDR2 SVGIG, per germline (reference sequence). The CDR3 protein is CAWSVMGQMFF. The CDR3 region has the DNA TGTGCCTGGAGTGTAATGGGACAGATGTTTTTT.

This chain connects TRBV4-2 to TRBJ2-3, with 9 bases fitting TRBD2. This CDR3 has 15 amino acids. The J segment lost 5 bases and the V segment lost 0 bases, leaving 3 bases of the junction unmatched. CDR1 is LGHNA and CDR2 is YNFKEQ in the germline V gene. CDR3 amino acids: CASSQDSGSIDTQYF. DNA for the CDR3: TGTGCCAGCAGCCAAGATAGCGGGAGTATAGATACGCAGTATTTT.

The CDR3 here is CASSTGQPPVEQYF. The CDR3 DNA sequence: TGTGCCAGCAGTACGGGACAGCCACCGGTCGAGCAGTACTTC. This chain joins TRBV5-6 and TRBJ2-7, with 7 bases identical to TRBD1. Trimming removed 5 bases from V and 6 bases from J; junction bases left unmatched: 11. The CDR3 totals 14 residues. Germline values: CDR1 SGHDT, CDR2 YYEEEE.

This clone was observed once. The junction departs from germline at one end; a sequencing error may be responsible. The V and J genes are TRBV2 and TRBJ2-1, with a weak D call TRBD2 (5 bases). This CDR3 is built from 11 residues. CDR1 and CDR2 (germline): SNHLY, FYNNEI. The CDR3 loop is CASSERVEVLF. In DNA form, the CDR3 reads TGTGCCAGCAGTGAGAGGGTAGAAGTACTCTTC.

DNA of the CDR3: TGTGCCAGCAGCTCGCAACTACAGGGGCACACTGAAGCTTTCTTT. Its protein is CASSSQLQGHTEAFF. The chain combines TRBV7-9 with TRBJ1-1; TRBD1 matches at 7 bases. The germline V gene has CDR1 SEHNR and CDR2 FQNEAQ (reference sequence). V dropped 4 bases and J dropped 3; count of bases not matched to a gene: 8. CDR3 length equals 15 residues.

The rearrangement links TRBV19 to TRBJ2-3; TRBD1 aligns across 9 bases. The CDR3 length is 14 residues. CDR1 is LNHDA, CDR2 SQIVND, per germline (reference sequence). Trimming removed 1 base from V and 8 bases from J; junction bases left unmatched: 4. Here the CDR3 DNA reads TGTGCCAGTAGTATAGGAGCGGGACAGGGTACGCAGTATTTT. As protein: CASSIGAGQGTQYF.